Included here is one TCR beta chain sequence, with context. Its antigen is unidentified. This sample is drawn from a study of T cell repertoires in cytomegalovirus infection. Study details: Both CMV infection and a matching HLA type were indicated by public TCR beta signatures. Study-level results: Based on cumulative public TCR beta family frequency, carriers of CMV plus the relevant HLA were identified.

Per germline, CDR1 SEHNR and CDR2 FQNEAQ (reference sequence). There are 15 residues in the CDR3. Trimming pared 5 bases from V and 0 bases from J, leaving 13 bases between. Each CDR3 protein gets one entry after TCRdb re-called the reads with MiXCR. The sample includes 680,000 or so distinct CDR3 sequences, 35% to 45% of them seen just once. The source material was PBMCs. The chain uses TRBV7-9 and TRBJ1-2; weak D call: TRBD1 (5 bases). This clonotype was sampled from a human donor in good health (CMV status not recorded). Some clones in this sample may be carry-over from other donors' samples. The CDR3 sequence: CASSPPGQPNYGYTF. In DNA form, the CDR3 reads TGTGCCAGCAGCCCTCCGGGGCAGCCTAACTATGGCTACACCTTC.